This TCR beta chain was found in a study of T cell responses to AZD1222 COVID-19 vaccine. V lost 5 bases and J lost 4; bases outside the gene matches: 7. The CDR3 totals 14 residues. CDR1 and CDR2 from the germline V gene are SGHNT and YENEEA. Assay: immunoSEQ multiplex PCR; the TCRdb copy retains only in-frame clones and omits some. The sample includes 110,000 to 150,000 clones, approximately 92% seen only once; the top ten take roughly 1.7%. The chain combines TRBV11-3 with TRBJ1-1, with 7 bases aligning to TRBD1. Sequenced material: peripheral blood, taken on day 0 of AZD1222 vaccination. The TCR comes from an adult in good health. The CDR3: CASSPGQVGTEAFF. DNA of the CDR3: TGTGCCAGCAGCCCCGGACAGGTGGGCACTGAAGCTTTCTTT.